This TCR beta chain is drawn from a study of T cell repertoires in cytomegalovirus infection. Study summary: Public signatures in TCR beta pointed to CMV infection and matching HLA type.

The CDR3 runs 14 residues. Germline CDR1 reads SNHLY; CDR2 reads FYNNEI. V lost 6 bases, J lost 0 bases, and 12 bases lay in between. The sample holds a few counts of this clonotype. Its antigen is currently unknown. Study-level findings and limits: Public TCR beta family frequency separated CMV-and-HLA carriers, including in an independent cohort. HLA-C-restricted TCR beta clonotypes specific for CMV led the ex vivo response.

TCRdb reprocessed the reads via MiXCR and lists one record per CDR3 protein. The data show around 270,000 distinct CDR3 sequences, approximately 9% seen once. Specimen: PBMCs. The source is a human donor in good health (CMV status not recorded). Some clones in this sample may be carry-over from other donors' samples. The V and J genes are TRBV2 and TRBJ2-7, with TRBD1 as a possible D gene (6 bases). As DNA, the CDR3 is TGTGCCAGCAGCGAAACAGGGTACTCCTACGAGCAGTACTTC. This encodes CASSETGYSYEQYF.